The 16 T cell receptor beta chains given below trace back to one sample, sequenced in a study of blood T cell repertoires in COVID-19. Profiling relied on immunoSEQ multiplex PCR, and the TCRdb table lists in-frame clones only, not all of them. The data show over 150,000 clones, with 91% seen just once and around 0.55% held by the top ten. Sequenced material: peripheral blood. These receptors all come from a man aged 45-65 years with acute or convalescent COVID-19.

The chain has TRBV7-3 and TRBJ2-3, with 9 bases fitting TRBD2. Germline lookup yields CDR1 SGHTA and CDR2 FQGTGA. J was trimmed by 4 bases and V by 2 bases; bases with no gene match: 7. The CDR3 extends over 16 amino acids. The CDR3 protein is CASSLQASGISDTQYF. For the CDR3, the DNA is TGTGCCAGCAGCTTACAGGCTAGCGGGATCTCAGATACGCAGTATTTT.

The rearrangement joins TRBV19 to TRBJ2-7; possibly TRBD2 for D (5 bases). Germline assignment: CDR1 LNHDA and CDR2 SQIVND (reference sequence). Between the trimmed V and J ends, which lost 9 bases and 5 bases, there was a span of 14 bases. The CDR3 has 12 residues. In DNA form, the CDR3 reads TGTGCCAGGGACTGGGCAAGGAACGAGCAGTACGTC. It specifies CARDWARNEQYV.

V and J are TRBV7-2 and TRBJ1-6, with D unresolved. Trimming left V 1 base short and J 5 bases short, with 6 bases between. CDR1 is SGHTA and CDR2 is FQGNSA in the germline V gene. The CDR3 sequence is 14 residues long. CDR3 loop: CASSLGGDNSPLHF. In DNA form, the CDR3 reads TGTGCCAGCAGCTTAGGCGGAGATAATTCACCCCTCCACTTT.

The V and J genes are TRBV6-4 and TRBJ1-1; D gene unclear. Germline-derived CDR1 and CDR2 are MRHNA and SNTAGT. Trimming stripped 3 bases from V and 4 bases from J, with 15 bases between. The CDR3 length is 15 residues. The CDR3 sequence is CASSDKPFGGTEAFF. As DNA, the CDR3 is TGTGCCAGCAGTGATAAACCCTTTGGCGGCACTGAAGCTTTCTTT.

The chain uses TRBV7-3 and TRBJ1-1, with 7 nucleotides matching TRBD1. With V trimmed by 2 bases and J by 1 base, 1 base remained unmatched. CDR1 is SGHTA and CDR2 is FQGTGA in the germline V gene. This CDR3 comprises 14 residues. In DNA, the CDR3 is TGTGCCAGCAGCTTAGGGACAGCGAACACTGAAGCTTTCTTT. Translating gives CASSLGTANTEAFF.

This clone was detected once. The chain is built from TRBV6-5 and TRBJ1-2; TRBD1 might be the D (6 bases). Deletions cut 4 bases from V and 7 bases from J, with 19 bases between. The germline gives CDR1 MNHEY, CDR2 SVGAGI. This CDR3 contains 15 residues. CDR3 DNA sequence: TGTGCCAGCAGTTCCCCGGAACTGGGGGCGCTTGGCTACACCTTC. It encodes CASSSPELGALGYTF.

The CDR3 region has the DNA TGTGCCATCAATAAGGCGGCGTCTTACTATGGCTACACCTTC. Encoded protein: CAINKAASYYGYTF. The rearrangement joins TRBV10-3 to TRBJ1-2; D is unresolved. V lost 7 bases, J lost 3 bases, and 15 bases lay in between. Germline V CDR1 and CDR2: ENHRY, SYGVKD. CDR3 length: 14 amino acids.

The CDR3 protein is CASSNPTGSSYNEQFF. DNA of the CDR3: TGTGCCAGCAGTAACCCGACAGGGAGCTCCTACAATGAGCAGTTCTTC. The chain joins TRBV3-1 (or the pseudogene TRBV3-2) to TRBJ2-1; TRBD1 matches at 7 bases. With 6 bases clipped from V and 0 bases from J, the junction kept 8 bases outside the gene matches. Germline CDR1 is LGHDT and CDR2 is YNNKEL (reference sequence). CDR3 length equals 16 residues.

The V gene is TRBV10-3, the J gene TRBJ2-3; a weak D match, TRBD1 (5 bases). The germline V and J ends were trimmed by 6 bases and 2 bases, with 6 bases remaining between them. The CDR3 totals 12 residues. The germline CDR1 and CDR2 sequences are ENHRY and SYGVKD. The CDR3 DNA sequence: TGTGCCATCAGGGACAACACAGATACGCAGTATTTT. This translates into CAIRDNTDTQYF.

This chain joins TRBV6-5 and TRBJ2-3; 7 bases match TRBD1. Germline V CDR1 and CDR2: MNHEY, SVGAGI. The CDR3 length is 15 residues. The V segment lost 2 bases and the J segment 4 bases; nucleotides outside the gene matches: 6. The CDR3 nucleotides read TGTGCCAGCAGTTACGAGGGGGCAGAATCAGATACGCAGTATTTT. It translates to CASSYEGAESDTQYF.

The rearrangement joins TRBV20-1 to TRBJ2-7, with a possible D match to TRBD1 (5 bases). Germline CDR1 reads DFQATT; CDR2 reads SNEGSKA (reference sequence). V lost 7 bases to trimming and J lost 3 bases, with 10 bases between them. This CDR3 region has 11 residues. The CDR3 DNA reads TGCAGTGGACAGAAAGACTACGAGCAGTACTTC. Translated: CSGQKDYEQYF.

Here the CDR3 reads CASSPRQVTPYEQYF. CDR3 bases: TGTGCCAGCAGCCCTCGACAGGTTACCCCCTACGAGCAGTACTTC. This chain uses TRBV9 with TRBJ2-7; D is possibly TRBD1 (6 bases). The CDR3 spans 15 residues. V gave up 4 bases and J gave up 2 bases, with 16 bases separating them. Germline V gene sequence: CDR1 SGDLS, CDR2 YYNGEE.

As DNA, the CDR3 is TGTGCCAGTAGTGCGGGGACAGGGGCTAACTATGGCTACACCTTC. Translation gives CASSAGTGANYGYTF. V is TRBV19 and J is TRBJ1-2; 10 bases match TRBD1. The CDR3 loop spans 15 amino acids. V lost 5 bases, J lost 0 bases, and 3 bases stayed unmatched. Germline V CDR1 and CDR2: LNHDA, SQIVND (reference sequence).

The V and J genes are TRBV3-1 (or the pseudogene TRBV3-2) and TRBJ2-6, with TRBD1 identical over 8 bases. Germline CDR1 is LGHDT and CDR2 is YNNKEL (reference sequence). This CDR3 has 17 residues. The V segment lost 0 bases and the J segment 2 bases; nucleotides outside the gene matches: 3. CDR3 region: CASSQDPTGAGANVLTF. CDR3 DNA sequence: TGTGCCAGCAGCCAAGACCCGACAGGGGCTGGGGCCAACGTCCTGACTTTC.

This rearrangement joins TRBV3-1 (or the pseudogene TRBV3-2) to TRBJ1-1; the D is unclear. V gave up 2 bases and J gave up 7 bases, with 14 bases separating them. CDR3 length equals 14 residues. The germline V gene has CDR1 LGHDT and CDR2 YNNKEL (reference sequence). As DNA, the CDR3 is TGTGCCAGCAGCCAAAATAAAGCCAGAGGTGAAGCTTTCTTT. Translation: CASSQNKARGEAFF.

The genes are TRBV19 and TRBJ1-1; the D is unclear. V lost 10 bases and J lost 4, with 19 bases in between. This CDR3 comprises 14 residues. The germline V gene has CDR1 LNHDA and CDR2 SQIVND (reference sequence). In DNA, the CDR3 is TGTGCCACTCAGAGGGTACGGGGAACCACTGAAGCTTTCTTT. As protein: CATQRVRGTTEAFF.